A selection of T cell receptor beta chains follows, all from one sample in a study of T cell responses to AZD1222 COVID-19 vaccine. The method was immunoSEQ multiplex PCR; TCRdb's version includes in-frame clones alone and lacks a portion of them. The sample lists 99,000 or so clones, roughly 90% occurring once. The source was peripheral blood, collected on day 0 of AZD1222 vaccination. These receptors came from an adult in good health. Each CDR3 is given without its conserved first and last residue.

length	V	J	CDR3
12	TRBV7-2	TRBJ2-7	ASSLGQGTYEQY
12	TRBV29-1	TRBJ1-1	GMLRGNMNTEAF
12	TRBV10-3	TRBJ2-3	AIGRGAGGDTQY
12	TRBV6-5	TRBJ2-7	ASSPGQGSYEQY
12	TRBV7-9	TRBJ1-2	ASSLLMRGEGYT
13	TRBV7-8	TRBJ1-4	ASSLVLGSNEKLF
10	TRBV12-3/TRBV12-4	TRBJ1-2	ASGQGSNGYT
18	TRBV3-1/TRBV3-2	TRBJ1-5	ASSQEIGQGAYMGNQPQH
16	TRBV3-1/TRBV3-2	TRBJ2-5	ASSQEPPRRGFRETQY
14	TRBV19	TRBJ2-2	ASRSSGGASTGELF
12	TRBV14	TRBJ2-7	ASSQEVTVGEQY
14	TRBV9	TRBJ2-2	ASSGRDLFEGGELF
13	TRBV19	TRBJ1-1	ASSKGVADGTEAF
14	TRBV6-1	TRBJ2-7	ASSEARDRVNYEQY
11	TRBV10-2	TRBJ1-2	ASSEGGFYGYT
10	TRBV21-1	TRBJ1-2	ASSKGLRGYT
15	TRBV24-1	TRBJ2-1	ATSDGSATGVFNEQF
11	TRBV10-1	TRBJ1-6	ASSEGLSSPLH
11	TRBV5-6	TRBJ1-2	ASSLRHYYGYT
14	TRBV2	TRBJ1-1	ASSEGQGPTNTEAF
13	TRBV19	TRBJ1-2	ASLQRGLSNYGYT
15	TRBV6-1	TRBJ2-1	ASSEYGTGNPYNEQF
11	TRBV7-9	TRBJ1-4	ASNGNDGEKLF